Listed below are T cell receptor beta chains from one sample, sequenced in a study of T-cell reconstitution after alpha-beta-depleted transplantation in children. Each CDR3 protein gets one entry after TCRdb re-called the PCR reads with MiXCR. This repertoire shows some 590,000 distinct CDR3 sequences, about 11% found once; its top ten account for roughly 3.9%. Sequencing was performed on PBMCs from the stem cell graft donor, taken from the stem cell graft. These receptors were taken from a human donor who donated a stem cell graft to a child with acute myeloid leukemia. Both conserved end residues are part of each CDR3.

J gene	V gene	CDR3 protein
TRBJ2-7	TRBV7-6	CASSRLDRAYYEQYF
TRBJ1-4	TRBV7-6	CASSLGVGRNEKLFF
TRBJ2-5	TRBV28	CASSPGLASGTQYF
TRBJ2-2	TRBV9	CASSPRGLPLTGELFF
TRBJ1-5	TRBV10-3	CAISLEAAQPQHF
TRBJ1-1	TRBV30	CAWHTRQLNTEAFF
TRBJ2-7	TRBV11-1	CASSSTGNRNEQYF
TRBJ2-7	TRBV12-3/TRBV12-4	CASSPQSGVAEQYF
TRBJ1-2	TRBV28	CASSLLAGGFGYTF
TRBJ2-1	TRBV6-2/TRBV6-3	CASRRRGAVGNEQFF
TRBJ2-3	TRBV15	CATSRDGATQGRDTQYF
TRBJ1-2	TRBV18	CASSQGQTNGYTF
TRBJ2-2	TRBV24-1	CATSVRDPTGELFF
TRBJ2-1	TRBV12-3/TRBV12-4	CASSPNRVSLYNEQFF
TRBJ2-4	TRBV21-1	CASSARDRDNGVKNIQYF
TRBJ1-5	TRBV27	CASSLETGGVGNQPQHF
TRBJ2-7	TRBV4-2	CASSRDLTDEQYF
TRBJ1-2	TRBV5-6	CASSPRDGYGYTF
TRBJ2-7	TRBV18	CASSREGSYEQYF